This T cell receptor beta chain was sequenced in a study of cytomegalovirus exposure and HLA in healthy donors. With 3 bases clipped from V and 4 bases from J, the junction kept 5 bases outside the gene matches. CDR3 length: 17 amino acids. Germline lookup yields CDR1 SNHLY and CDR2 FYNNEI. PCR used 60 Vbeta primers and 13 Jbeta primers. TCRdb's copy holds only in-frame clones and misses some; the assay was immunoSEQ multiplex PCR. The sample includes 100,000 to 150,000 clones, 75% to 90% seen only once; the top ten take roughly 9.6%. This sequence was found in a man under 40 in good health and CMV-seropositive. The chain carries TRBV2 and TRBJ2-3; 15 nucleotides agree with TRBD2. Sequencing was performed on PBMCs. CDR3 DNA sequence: TGTGCCAGCAGTGATGAACGGACTAGCGGGGGGGCAGATACGCAGTATTTT. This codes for CASSDERTSGGADTQYF.